This note documents a single T cell receptor beta chain sequence. This clone's antigen is unknown. The sample holds no much larger clone one base away, and base qualities are not on file. The data are from a study of OX40 agonist ivuxolimab in advanced cancers. For the wider study: Ivuxolimab was an agonistic, fully human IgG2 monoclonal antibody directed against OX40 (CD134), a costimulatory receptor. Intravenous ivuxolimab was administered to patients every 2 weeks at six dose levels: 0.01, 0.1, 0.3, 1.5, 3 and 10 mg/kg. Of the roughly 54 dose-escalation patients, hepatocellular carcinoma was present in about 20, melanoma in around 15, renal cell carcinoma in 9 and head and neck cancer in 9. A male proportion of 82.7% and a mean age of approximately 55 years, ranging from 23 to 79, were recorded for the dose-escalation cohort. Prior anti-PD-1, anti-PD-L1 or anti-CTLA-4 therapy was permitted, and approximately 40% of dose-escalation patients had received checkpoint inhibitors. Partial responses occurred in three dose-escalation patients, of whom one had hepatocellular carcinoma and two had cutaneous melanoma. The purpose of peripheral TCRbeta sequencing was to test whether ivuxolimab changed TCR sequence diversity and led to clonal T-cell expansion. The paper covers the monotherapy dose-escalation part of the phase I ivuxolimab trial, which included N ≈ 50 patients. The paper's findings and limits, for the study overall: Low levels of normalized T-cell clonal expansion were also seen in some patients who did not respond. Clonal expansion of both CD4+ and CD8+ blood T cells was observed from baseline to week 6 at doses 0.1 to 3.0 mg/kg. The antigen specificity of the clonally expanded peripheral T cells was not determined. After ivuxolimab, CD8+ T cells had more expanded clones than CD4+ T cells on average. In partial responders in the 0.1-3.0 mg/kg groups, normalized peripheral clonal expansion was found to be among the lowest, especially among CD8+ T cells.

For sequencing of the TCRbeta CDR3 region, genomic DNA was extracted from the sorted cells. The immunoSEQ Assay was used for sequencing of TCRbeta CDR3 regions. TCRdb took over this immuneACCESS table, retaining in-frame rearrangements with V and J assigned. Such tables are incomplete; in checked studies, under half of the missing clones stem from an unresolved V gene, and the remainder is unexplained. The sample table shows about 94,000 clones, and 87% are seen once. The ten largest make up over 0.3% of the sample. The trial excluded patients who had a history of autoimmune disease or who were on systemic immunosuppression. Peripheral blood for TCR sequencing was drawn from every dose cohort at baseline, at cycle 4 day 1 and at cycle 7 day 1. Samples were obtained from an open-label, multicenter, first-in-human phase I dose-escalation trial of ivuxolimab. Adults with locally advanced or metastatic head and neck squamous cell, hepatocellular, melanoma or renal cell carcinoma were enrolled in the trial. CD4+ and CD8+ T cells were sorted separately from peripheral blood before TCR sequencing.

V was cut back by 2 bases and J by 3 bases, leaving a gap of 11 bases between them. The CDR3 measures 14 amino acids from cysteine to phenylalanine. The only DNA kept is the CDR3, 42 bases in frame from the first base. Via the germline V gene, CDR1 is SGHTA and CDR2 FQGNSA. The rearrangement joined TRBV7-2 to TRBJ2-7; the D segment might be TRBD1 or TRBD2, since each matches 5 bases. The receptor was derived from an adult with an advanced solid tumor such as melanoma, head and neck, liver or kidney cancer. Sample: CD4+ or CD8+ T cells sorted from blood, taken in a trial of the OX40 agonist ivuxolimab. The base sequence is TGTGCCAGCAGCTTACCGGGGACGTACTACGAGCAGTACTTC. Translation gives CASSLPGTYYEQYF.